Presented here are 26 T cell receptor beta chains from one specimen sequenced in a study of cytotoxic CD8 clonotypes in ibrutinib-treated CLL. The protocol was immunoSEQ multiplex PCR, while the TCRdb copy is restricted to in-frame clones and leaves out a portion. Counted here are almost 250,000 clones, around 70% occurring once; the ten biggest clones make up 15% to 19%. Sequenced here: PBMCs, sampled after 24 months of ibrutinib treatment. The source is a human donor with chronic lymphocytic leukemia.

This clone was recorded many times. The chain employs TRBV7-9 and TRBJ1-2; D is unresolved. Germline CDR1 SEHNR, CDR2 FQNEAQ (reference sequence). The CDR3 length is 14 residues. V lost 5 bases to trimming and J lost 11 bases, with 21 bases between them. The CDR3 nucleotides are TGTGCCAGCAGCCCCCAATCGGTTCCTGCCAGGTACACCTTC. Translated: CASSPQSVPARYTF.

The genes are TRBV2 and TRBJ1-1, with D perhaps matching TRBD1 (5 bases). The V and J ends lost 11 bases and 7 bases respectively, with 14 bases between them. CDR3 size: 11 residues. CDR1 SNHLY and CDR2 FYNNEI come from the germline V gene. The CDR3 region is CAGSQGYEAFF. The CDR3 DNA reads TGTGCCGGTTCCCAGGGTTATGAAGCTTTCTTT. The entire variable domain, with the rest obtained from reference TRBV2 and TRBJ1-1, is as follows: EPEVTQTPSHQVTQMGQEVILRCVPISNHLYFYWYRQILGQKVEFLVSFYNNEISEKSEIFDDQFSVERPDGSNFTLKIRSTKLEDSAMYFCAGSQGYEAFFGQGTRLTVV.

This chain uses TRBV5-6 with TRBJ2-2, with D unclear. Germline CDR1 is SGHDT and CDR2 is YYEEEE. Trimming left V 4 bases short and J 5 bases short, with 6 bases between. This CDR3 has 12 residues. The CDR3, as DNA: TGTGCCAGCAGCCTACCTACCGGGGAGCTGTTTTTT. Translation gives CASSLPTGELFF.

The chain carries TRBV5-6 and TRBJ1-1; unclear D gene. Germline V gene data show CDR1 as SGHDT and CDR2 as YYEEEE. The CDR3 has 11 residues. Trimming shortened V by 5 bases and J by 11 bases, and 13 bases separated the two germline ends. CDR3 DNA sequence: TGTGCCAGCAGTATCTATGGGGAGGCTTTCTTT. Translating gives CASSIYGEAFF.

This clone has just a few counts. This chain connects TRBV11-3 to TRBJ2-3, with D possibly TRBD1 on 5 matching bases. The V and J ends lost 5 bases and 1 base respectively, with 7 bases between them. Per germline, CDR1 SGHNT and CDR2 YENEEA. The CDR3 loop spans 13 amino acids. This chain's CDR3 is CASSQGGTDTQYF. The DNA for the CDR3 is TGTGCCAGCAGCCAGGGTGGCACAGATACGCAGTATTTT.

This clone was recorded a few times. The chain uses TRBV4-1 and TRBJ1-2; D is unresolved. The CDR3 totals 14 residues. V lost 0 bases, J lost 10 bases, and 15 bases lay in between. The germline gives CDR1 MGHRA, CDR2 YSYEKL. Written as DNA, the CDR3 is TGCGCCAGCAGCCAAGATAACAGACCGGGAGCCTACACCTTC. Its translation: CASSQDNRPGAYTF.

The chain recombines TRBV7-9 with TRBJ2-5; 8 positions match TRBD2. CDR3 length: 16 residues. Trimming at V came to 6 bases and at J to 2 bases, leaving 11 bases not matched to a gene. Germline V gene sequence: CDR1 SEHNR, CDR2 FQNEAQ (reference sequence). The CDR3 DNA reads as TGTGCCAGCAGGATTACCACGGGCGGGGGGCAAGAGACCCAGTACTTC. Translating it yields CASRITTGGGQETQYF.

The rearrangement joins TRBV7-2 to TRBJ1-1; D remains unclear. Germline CDR1 and CDR2: SGHTA and FQGNSA. V shed 1 base and J shed 11 bases, with 20 bases lying between them. CDR3 size: 15 residues. The CDR3 DNA reads as TGTGCCAGCAGCTTAGTCTACCGAGCCAACGGTGGGGCTTTCTTT. It is translated as CASSLVYRANGGAFF.

This clone has a handful of counts. The same CDR3 is also encoded by other DNA sequences in this sample. The J gene is TRBJ2-7, the V gene TRBV13; no reliable D call. V lost 2 bases, J lost 3 bases, and 20 bases lay in between. The CDR3 is 17 residues long. Germline V gene sequence: CDR1 PRHDT, CDR2 FYEKMQ (reference sequence). The CDR3 coding sequence is TGTGCCAGCAGCTTACGGCCCTTCGTCTTAAGACGCTACGAGCAGTACTTC. It codes for CASSLRPFVLRRYEQYF.

The rearrangement links TRBV6-6 to TRBJ1-2, with 9 nucleotides matching TRBD1. The CDR3 is 13 amino acids. V dropped 5 bases and J dropped 4; count of bases not matched to a gene: 2. From germline, CDR1 is MNHNY and CDR2 SVGAGI (reference sequence). The CDR3 spells CASSTTGGYGYTF. The CDR3 region has the DNA TGTGCCAGCAGTACGACAGGGGGCTATGGCTACACCTTC.

The CDR3 DNA reads TGTGCCAGCAGTCAGACAGGGGCGAACACTGAAGCTTTCTTT. Translated: CASSQTGANTEAFF. The rearrangement joins TRBV2 to TRBJ1-1, with 8 bases fitting TRBD1. CDR1 SNHLY and CDR2 FYNNEI come from the germline V gene. J was trimmed by 1 base and V by 5 bases; bases with no gene match: 3. There are 14 residues in the CDR3.

This clone was seen more than once but under ten times. This chain joins TRBV15 and TRBJ2-3; a possible D gene is TRBD2 (5 bases). The CDR3 loop spans 15 amino acids. Germline V gene data show CDR1 as LNHNV and CDR2 as YYDKDF (reference sequence). The V end was cut by 0 bases, the J end by 0 bases, with 7 bases between. The CDR3 coding sequence is TGTGCCACCAGCAGAGATTGGGAGAGCACAGATACGCAGTATTTT. It encodes CATSRDWESTDTQYF. The whole variable domain, filled in from reference TRBV15 and TRBJ2-3, reads DAMVIQNPRYQVTQFGKPVTLSCSQTLNHNVMYWYQQKSSQAPKLLFHYYDKDFNNEADTPDNFQSRRPNTSFCFLDIRSPGLGDTAMYLCATSRDWESTDTQYFGPGTRLTVL.

The V call is TRBV5-8, the J call TRBJ2-5; unclear D gene. Germline V gene data show CDR1 as SGHTS and CDR2 as YDEGEE. V lost 4 bases and J 4 bases, leaving 8 bases between the germline ends. CDR3 length equals 12 residues. CDR3 sequence (DNA): TGTGCCAGCAGCCAGTCTCGAGAGACCCAGTACTTC. This translates into CASSQSRETQYF.

A few counts support this clone. The chain joins TRBV5-1 to TRBJ1-2, with 7 bases fitting TRBD1. Losses at the gene ends were 2 bases for V and 0 bases for J; bases not matched to a gene: 4. Germline values: CDR1 SGHRS, CDR2 YFSETQ. The CDR3 sequence is 15 residues long. CDR3 in amino acids: CASSFGQAANYGYTF. The CDR3 coding sequence is TGCGCCAGCAGCTTCGGACAGGCAGCTAACTATGGCTACACCTTC. The full variable domain, in which reference TRBV5-1 and TRBJ1-2 provide the parts outside the CDR3, is KAGVTQTPRYLIKTRGQQVTLSCSPISGHRSVSWYQQTPGQGLQFLFEYFSETQRNKGNFPGRFSGRQFSNSRSEMNVSTLELGDSALYLCASSFGQAANYGYTFGSGTRLTVV.

The chain employs TRBV27 and TRBJ1-4; possibly TRBD1 for D (5 bases). V lost 5 bases and J 7 bases, leaving 17 bases between the germline ends. From germline, CDR1 is MNHEY and CDR2 SMNVEV (reference sequence). The CDR3 has 15 amino acids. The CDR3 spells CASSARGARGEKLFF. DNA of the CDR3: TGTGCCAGCAGTGCCCGAGGGGCCAGAGGTGAAAAACTGTTTTTT.

This chain joins TRBV27 and TRBJ1-2, with D tentatively TRBD1 (5 bases). The germline V gene has CDR1 MNHEY and CDR2 SMNVEV (reference sequence). The CDR3 extends over 13 amino acids. V lost 2 bases, J lost 8 bases, and 12 bases lay in between. As DNA, the CDR3 is TGTGCCAGCAGTTTAAGCAGGGCAGTCGGCTACACCTTC. Encoded protein: CASSLSRAVGYTF.

Of note for this clone: The junction shows a germline mismatch at one end, possibly a read error. The J gene is TRBJ2-7, the V gene TRBV13; 9 bases match TRBD1. CDR3 length equals 14 residues. Germline V lookup: CDR1 PRHDT, CDR2 FYEKMQ (reference sequence). In DNA form, the CDR3 reads TGTGCCAGCAGCATAGGACAGGGGATCTACGAGCAGTACTTC. Its protein product is CASSIGQGIYEQYF.

V gene TRBV19 combines with J gene TRBJ1-1; D unresolved. The V gene lost 4 bases and the J gene lost 6 bases, with 9 bases spanning the gap. This CDR3 spans 12 amino acids. Per germline, CDR1 LNHDA and CDR2 SQIVND (reference sequence). The CDR3 sequence is CASSTRLPEAFF. The CDR3 nucleotides are TGTGCCAGTAGTACCAGACTCCCTGAAGCTTTCTTT.

The chain uses TRBV7-2 and TRBJ1-1, with D unresolved. Germline loops: CDR1 SGHTA, CDR2 FQGNSA. The CDR3 contains 13 residues. Trimming removed 5 bases from V and 1 base from J, with 8 bases in between. CDR3: CASSQRWNTEAFF. The CDR3 DNA reads TGTGCCAGCAGCCAAAGGTGGAACACTGAAGCTTTCTTT.

This chain uses TRBV2 with TRBJ2-7; TRBD2 agrees at 8 bases. The CDR3 has 13 amino acids. Trimming removed 9 bases from V and 2 bases from J; junction bases left unmatched: 6. Looked up from germline, CDR1 is SNHLY and CDR2 is FYNNEI. DNA of the CDR3: TGTGCCAGAGGATTGACTAGCGCCTACGAGCAGTACTTC. Translated, it gives CARGLTSAYEQYF.

The chain uses TRBV2 and TRBJ2-7; 7 bases fit TRBD2. Germline CDR1 is SNHLY and CDR2 is FYNNEI. The CDR3 has 13 amino acids. V trimming: 11 bases; J trimming: 1 base; junction bases outside the gene matches: 8. CDR3 coding DNA: TGTGCCGCCGCGGGAGACGGGTCCTACGAGCAGTACTTC. Translation gives CAAAGDGSYEQYF.

The chain recombines TRBV28 with TRBJ2-7; 12 bases agree with TRBD2. V shed 2 bases and J 4 bases; nucleotides not matched to a gene: 6. This CDR3 has 16 amino acids. From germline, CDR1 is MDHEN and CDR2 SYDVKM. The CDR3 region has the DNA TGTGCCAGCAGTTTAGGCCTAGCGGGAGGGCGGTACGAGCAGTACTTC. This codes for CASSLGLAGGRYEQYF.

This clone was observed a few times. Its ends do not fully match the called genes, so a read error is possible. V usage is TRBV6-1 and J usage is TRBJ2-7; 7 bases are a match to TRBD1. This CDR3 region has 13 residues. Per the germline V gene, CDR1 is MNHNS and CDR2 is SASEGT. The CDR3 region has the DNA TGTGCCAGCAGGGAAGGGGGCGGCTACGAGCAGTACTTC. Amino acid sequence: CASREGGGYEQYF.

The chain joins TRBV11-2 to TRBJ2-3; the D is unclear. The CDR3 contains 15 residues. V was cut by 4 bases and J by 2 bases, with 13 bases left in between. Germline CDR1 reads SGHAT; CDR2 reads FQNNGV. DNA for the CDR3: TGTGCCAGCAGCTCCCTTTCGGGTACCACAGATACGCAGTATTTT. Translation: CASSSLSGTTDTQYF. Full variable domain (missing parts from reference TRBV11-2 and TRBJ2-3): EAGVAQSPRYKIIEKRQSVAFWCNPISGHATLYWYQQILGQGPKLLIQFQNNGVVDDSQLPKDRFSAERLKGVDSTLKIQPAKLEDSAVYLCASSSLSGTTDTQYFGPGTRLTVL.

The rearrangement joins TRBV4-2 to TRBJ1-1, with D tentatively TRBD1 (5 bases). Trimming stripped 1 base from V and 11 bases from J, with 32 bases between. The germline CDR1 and CDR2 sequences are LGHNA and YNFKEQ. This CDR3 contains 19 residues. This CDR3 is CASSQVPPTVQANRFGAFF. In DNA form, the CDR3 reads TGTGCCAGCAGCCAAGTTCCCCCCACGGTACAGGCTAACCGCTTCGGGGCTTTCTTT.

The J gene is TRBJ1-1, the V gene TRBV7-2, with D possibly being TRBD1 (5 bases). Looked up from germline, CDR1 is SGHTA and CDR2 is FQGNSA. The CDR3 spans 17 residues. The V and J ends lost 5 bases and 0 bases respectively, with 19 bases between them. The CDR3 here is CASSLRGRGSMNTEAFF. The CDR3 bases are TGTGCCAGCAGCCTAAGAGGACGGGGCAGCATGAACACTGAAGCTTTCTTT.